The 13 T cell receptor beta chains in this list originate from one sample, sequenced in a study of blood T cell repertoires in COVID-19. Only in-frame clones appear in the TCRdb table, and some are missing; sequencing was by immunoSEQ multiplex PCR. The table records roughly 280,000 clones, roughly nine tenths of them present only once. Sequencing was performed on peripheral blood. The source of these receptors is a man younger than 30 with active or convalescent COVID-19.

V usage is TRBV19 and J usage is TRBJ2-5; possibly TRBD2 for D (7 bases). The CDR3 runs 14 residues. V was shortened by 6 bases and J by 7 bases, with 18 bases between the two germline ends. Germline values: CDR1 LNHDA, CDR2 SQIVND (reference sequence). In DNA form, the CDR3 reads TGTGCCAGTAGACCTGACGGGGGGCCGGGGACCCAGTACTTC. It specifies CASRPDGGPGTQYF.

The V gene is TRBV4-3, the J gene TRBJ1-4; possible D gene TRBD1, 5 bases. V lost 3 bases and J lost 6, with 17 bases in between. There are 16 residues in the CDR3. Germline V gene lookup returns CDR1 LGHNA and CDR2 YSLEER. DNA for the CDR3: TGCGCCAGCAGCCACCAAACCGACAGTGAATATGAAAAACTGTTTTTT. It yields the protein CASSHQTDSEYEKLFF.

The chain combines TRBV14 with TRBJ1-1, with no clear D. Germline-derived CDR1 and CDR2 are SGHDN and FVKESK. This CDR3 region has 13 residues. The ends were cut back, 1 base at V and 5 bases at J, with 8 bases in the middle. The CDR3 spells CASSQVPGTEAFF. The CDR3 DNA follows: TGTGCCAGCAGCCAAGTCCCGGGGACTGAAGCTTTCTTT.

This clone was seen only a few times. The chain joins TRBV27 to TRBJ2-7; D might be TRBD1 (6 bases). The CDR3 sequence is 13 residues long. Germline CDR1 reads MNHEY; CDR2 reads SMNVEV (reference sequence). Trimming left V 4 bases short and J 4 bases short, with 11 bases between. The CDR3 DNA reads TGTGCCAGCAGTTGGGGGCTACGGTACGAGCAGTACTTC. This translates into CASSWGLRYEQYF.

This clone showed up just once. The chain has TRBV7-2 and TRBJ1-2; 8 nucleotides agree with TRBD1. The CDR3 has 14 amino acids. Per germline, CDR1 SGHTA and CDR2 FQGNSA. Germline trimming cut 5 bases from V and 3 bases from J; bases unmatched to any gene: 5. The CDR3 coding sequence is TGTGCCAGCAGCCTCTACAGGGGGGACTATGGCTACACCTTC. This gives the protein CASSLYRGDYGYTF.

The table lists this clone with a few counts. The genes are TRBV6-2 or TRBV6-3 and TRBJ2-2, with 7 positions matching TRBD1. CDR3 length: 14 residues. Germline CDR1 MNHEY, CDR2 SVGEGT. J gave up 3 bases and V 5 bases, and 3 bases lay outside the gene matches. The CDR3 region has the DNA TGTGCCAGCAGTACCGGGACAGACACCGGGGAGCTGTTTTTT. This gives the protein CASSTGTDTGELFF.

This clone was counted once. The chain links TRBV21-1 to TRBJ1-1; TRBD1, the D gene given by the table, was not confirmed from the DNA. TRBV21-1 is flagged as a pseudogene. The CDR3 totals 12 residues. DNA for the CDR3: TGTGCCAGCAGCGACAGGGGCACTGAAGCTTTCTTT. Translation: CASSDRGTEAFF.

This chain connects TRBV28 to TRBJ2-7, with TRBD1 identical over 9 bases. The J segment lost 12 bases and the V segment lost 4 bases, leaving 4 bases of the junction unmatched. There are 11 residues in the CDR3. Germline V gene lookup returns CDR1 MDHEN and CDR2 SYDVKM. CDR3 amino acids: CASSYRGRAYF. The CDR3 nucleotides are TGTGCCAGCAGTTACAGGGGGCGGGCGTACTTC. The entire variable domain, with the rest obtained from reference TRBV28 and TRBJ2-7, is as follows: DVKVTQSSRYLVKRTGEKVFLECVQDMDHENMFWYRQDPGLGLRLIYFSYDVKMKEKGDIPEGYSVSREKKERFSLILESASTNQTSMYLCASSYRGRAYFGPGTRLTVT.

This clone has just one count. The chain couples TRBV3-1 (or the pseudogene TRBV3-2) to TRBJ2-1; possible D gene TRBD1, 6 bases. From germline, CDR1 is LGHDT and CDR2 YNNKEL (reference sequence). Deletions cut 1 base from V and 7 bases from J, with 14 bases between. The CDR3 has 15 amino acids. The CDR3 DNA follows: TGTGCCAGCAGCCAAGGGACAGTACAACCGAATGAGCAGTTCTTC. This gives the protein CASSQGTVQPNEQFF.

The rearrangement joins TRBV18 to TRBJ2-3; 9 nucleotides agree with TRBD2. The CDR3 covers 16 residues. V shed 3 bases and J 0 bases; nucleotides not matched to a gene: 4. The germline V gene encodes CDR1 KGHSH and CDR2 LQKENI. The CDR3 here is CASSPRTSASTDTQYF. The CDR3 DNA reads as TGTGCCAGCTCACCGAGGACTAGCGCTAGCACAGATACGCAGTATTTT.

The chain combines TRBV27 with TRBJ1-4; TRBD1 is a possible D gene (6 bases). The CDR3 sequence is 13 residues long. Trimming stripped 5 bases from V and 7 bases from J, with 11 bases between. Germline-derived CDR1 and CDR2 are MNHEY and SMNVEV (reference sequence). The CDR3 coding sequence is TGTGCCAGCAGTCCGCGAGGGGGTGAAAAACTGTTTTTT. It encodes CASSPRGGEKLFF.

The chain carries TRBV25-1 and TRBJ2-7; D unclear. CDR1 MGHDK and CDR2 SYGVNS come from the germline V gene. This CDR3 contains 11 residues. The V end lost 6 bases, the J end lost 7 bases, and 10 bases lay between the germline ends. In nucleotides, the CDR3 is TGTGCCAGCAGGGCCACCGGGGAGCAGTACTTC. Its protein is CASRATGEQYF.

CDR3 bases: TGTGCCAGCAGCGAGGACAGGGGGCCCCTTTACGAGCAGTACTTC. Amino acid sequence: CASSEDRGPLYEQYF. The chain recombines TRBV6-5 with TRBJ2-7; TRBD1 matches 11 bases. CDR1 is MNHEY, CDR2 SVGAGI, per germline. V lost 6 bases, J lost 4 bases, and 8 bases stayed unmatched. The CDR3 is 15 amino acids.